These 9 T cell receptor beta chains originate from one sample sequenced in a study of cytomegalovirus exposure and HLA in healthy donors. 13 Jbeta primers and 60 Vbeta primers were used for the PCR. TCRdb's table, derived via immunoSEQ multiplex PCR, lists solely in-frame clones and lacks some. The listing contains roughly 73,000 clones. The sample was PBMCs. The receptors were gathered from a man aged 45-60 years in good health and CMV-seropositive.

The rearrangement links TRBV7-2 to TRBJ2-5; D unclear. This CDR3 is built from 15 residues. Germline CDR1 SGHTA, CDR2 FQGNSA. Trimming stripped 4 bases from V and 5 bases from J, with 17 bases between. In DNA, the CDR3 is TGTGCCAGCAGCTCCCCCCCCATCCTTCGGGAGACCCAGTACTTC. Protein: CASSSPPILRETQYF.

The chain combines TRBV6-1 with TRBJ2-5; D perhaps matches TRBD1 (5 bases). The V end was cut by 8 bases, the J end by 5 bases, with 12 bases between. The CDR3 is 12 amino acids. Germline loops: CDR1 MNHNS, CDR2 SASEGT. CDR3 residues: CASDKGMETQYF. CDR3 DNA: TGTGCCAGCGACAAGGGGATGGAGACCCAGTACTTC.

CDR3 coding DNA: TGTGCCAGCAGTGAAAGGGGGGGCTATAGCACAGATACGCAGTATTTT. Protein: CASSERGGYSTDTQYF. V gene TRBV6-1 combines with J gene TRBJ2-3; possibly TRBD2 for D (7 bases). In germline, CDR1 is MNHNS, CDR2 SASEGT. The CDR3 runs to 16 residues. Trimming shortened V by 2 bases and J by 0 bases, and 12 bases separated the two germline ends.

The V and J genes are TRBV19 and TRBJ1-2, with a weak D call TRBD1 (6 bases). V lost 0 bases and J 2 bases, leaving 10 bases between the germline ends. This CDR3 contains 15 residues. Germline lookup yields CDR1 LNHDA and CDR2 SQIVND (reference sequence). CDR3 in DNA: TGTGCCAGTAGTATAGACACAGGGCTCAACTATGGCTACACCTTC. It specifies CASSIDTGLNYGYTF.

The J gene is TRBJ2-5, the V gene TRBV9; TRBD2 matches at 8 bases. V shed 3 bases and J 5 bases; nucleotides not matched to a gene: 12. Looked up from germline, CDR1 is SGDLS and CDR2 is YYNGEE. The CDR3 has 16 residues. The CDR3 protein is CASSATGTREGETQYF. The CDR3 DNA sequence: TGTGCCAGCAGCGCCACCGGGACTAGGGAGGGGGAGACCCAGTACTTC.

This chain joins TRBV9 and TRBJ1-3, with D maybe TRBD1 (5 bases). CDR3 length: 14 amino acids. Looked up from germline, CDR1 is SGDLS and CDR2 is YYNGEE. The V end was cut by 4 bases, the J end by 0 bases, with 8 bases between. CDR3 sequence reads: CASSSDNSGNTIYF. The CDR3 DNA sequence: TGTGCCAGCAGCTCGGACAACTCTGGAAACACCATATATTTT.

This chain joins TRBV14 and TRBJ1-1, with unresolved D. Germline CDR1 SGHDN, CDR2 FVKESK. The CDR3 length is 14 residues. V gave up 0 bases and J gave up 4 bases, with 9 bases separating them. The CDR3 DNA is TGTGCCAGCAGCCAAGAGGCAGTACCCACTGAAGCTTTCTTT. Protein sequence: CASSQEAVPTEAFF. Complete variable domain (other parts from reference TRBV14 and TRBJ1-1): EAGVTQFPSHSVIEKGQTVTLRCDPISGHDNLYWYRRVMGKEIKFLLHFVKESKQDESGMPNNRFLAERTGGTYSTLKVQPAELEDSGVYFCASSQEAVPTEAFFGQGTRLTVV.

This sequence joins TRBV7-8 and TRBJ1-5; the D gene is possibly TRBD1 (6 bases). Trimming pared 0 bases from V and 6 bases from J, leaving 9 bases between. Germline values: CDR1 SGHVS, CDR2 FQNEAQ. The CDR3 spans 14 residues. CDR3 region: CASSLAGGAQPQHF. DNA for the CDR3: TGTGCCAGCAGCTTAGCGGGGGGGGCTCAGCCCCAGCATTTT.

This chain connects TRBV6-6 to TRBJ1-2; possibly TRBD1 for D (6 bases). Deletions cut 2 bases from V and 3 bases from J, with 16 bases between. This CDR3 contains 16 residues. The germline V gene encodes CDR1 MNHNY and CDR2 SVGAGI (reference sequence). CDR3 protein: CASSYTFWTVHYGYTF. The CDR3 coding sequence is TGTGCCAGCAGTTACACCTTTTGGACAGTCCACTATGGCTACACCTTC.